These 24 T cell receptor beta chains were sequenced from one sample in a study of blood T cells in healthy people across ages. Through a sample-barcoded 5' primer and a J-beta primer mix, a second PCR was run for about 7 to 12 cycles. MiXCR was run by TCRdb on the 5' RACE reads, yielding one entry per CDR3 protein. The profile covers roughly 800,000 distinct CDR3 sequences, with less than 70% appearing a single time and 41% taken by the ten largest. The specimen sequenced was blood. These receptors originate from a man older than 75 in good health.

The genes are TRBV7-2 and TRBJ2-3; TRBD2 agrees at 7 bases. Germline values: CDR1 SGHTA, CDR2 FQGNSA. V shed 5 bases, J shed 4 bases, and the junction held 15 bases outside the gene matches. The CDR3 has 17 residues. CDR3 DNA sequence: TGTGCCAGCAGCCTAAACCCCGGACTAGTCGTGCCAGATACGCAGTATTTT. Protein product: CASSLNPGLVVPDTQYF.

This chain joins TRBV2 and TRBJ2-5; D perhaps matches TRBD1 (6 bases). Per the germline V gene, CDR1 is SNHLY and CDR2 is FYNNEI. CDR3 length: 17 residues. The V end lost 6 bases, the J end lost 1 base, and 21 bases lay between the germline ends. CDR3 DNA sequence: TGTGCCAGCAGCGATACAGGGTTCTACCTCTCCCAAGAGACCCAGTACTTC. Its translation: CASSDTGFYLSQETQYF.

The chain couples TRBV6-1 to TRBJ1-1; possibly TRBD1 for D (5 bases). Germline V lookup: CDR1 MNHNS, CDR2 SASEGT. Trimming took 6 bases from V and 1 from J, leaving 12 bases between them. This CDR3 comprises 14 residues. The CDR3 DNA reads TGTGCCAGCAGCCGGGACCCAGCGAACACTGAAGCTTTCTTT. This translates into CASSRDPANTEAFF.

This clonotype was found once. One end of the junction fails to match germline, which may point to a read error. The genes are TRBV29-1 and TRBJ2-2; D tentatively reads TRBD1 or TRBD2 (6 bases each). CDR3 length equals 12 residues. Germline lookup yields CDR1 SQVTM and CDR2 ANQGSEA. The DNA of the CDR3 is TGCAGCGTTGGACAGGTCCCCGGGGGGCTGTTTTTT. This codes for CSVGQVPGGLFF.

The CDR3 region is CASNQGSGANVLTF. CDR3 nucleotide sequence: TGTGCCAGCAATCAGGGGAGCGGGGCCAACGTCCTGACTTTC. The V gene is TRBV7-9, the J gene TRBJ2-6; D is possibly TRBD1 (6 bases). Germline CDR1 SEHNR, CDR2 FQNEAQ (reference sequence). V lost 7 bases and J lost 4, with 11 bases in between. The CDR3 loop spans 14 amino acids. The whole variable domain, filled in from reference TRBV7-9 and TRBJ2-6, reads DTGVSQNPRHKITKRGQNVTFRCDPISEHNRLYWYRQTLGQGPEFLTYFQNEAQLEKSRLLSDRFSAERPKGSFSTLEIQRTEQGDSAMYLCASNQGSGANVLTFGAGSRLTVL.

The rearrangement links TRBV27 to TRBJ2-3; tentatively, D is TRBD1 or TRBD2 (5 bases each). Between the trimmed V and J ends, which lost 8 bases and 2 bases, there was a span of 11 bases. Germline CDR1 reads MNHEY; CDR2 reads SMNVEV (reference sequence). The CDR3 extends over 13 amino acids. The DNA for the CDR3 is TGTGCCAGCGGGGCGGGTCCCACAGATACGCAGTATTTT. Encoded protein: CASGAGPTDTQYF.

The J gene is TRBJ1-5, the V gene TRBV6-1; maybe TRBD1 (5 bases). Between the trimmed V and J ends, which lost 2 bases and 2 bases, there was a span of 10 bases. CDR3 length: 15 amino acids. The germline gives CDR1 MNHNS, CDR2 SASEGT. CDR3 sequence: CASSEYGAGNQPQHF. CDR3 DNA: TGTGCCAGCAGTGAATACGGGGCTGGCAATCAGCCCCAGCATTTT.

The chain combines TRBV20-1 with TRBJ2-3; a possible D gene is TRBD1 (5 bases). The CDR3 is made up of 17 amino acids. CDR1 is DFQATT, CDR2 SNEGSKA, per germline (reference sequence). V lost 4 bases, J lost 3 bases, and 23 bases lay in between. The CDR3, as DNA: TGCAGTGCTACGCCGGCATTCGGACATCAGACTACAGATACGCAGTATTTT. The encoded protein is CSATPAFGHQTTDTQYF.

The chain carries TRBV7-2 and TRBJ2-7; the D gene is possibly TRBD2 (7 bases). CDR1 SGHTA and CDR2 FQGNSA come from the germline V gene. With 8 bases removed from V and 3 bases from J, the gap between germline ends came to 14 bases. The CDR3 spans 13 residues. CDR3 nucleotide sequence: TGTGCCAGCCGGGGAGGGGGAATCTACGAGCAGTACTTC. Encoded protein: CASRGGGIYEQYF. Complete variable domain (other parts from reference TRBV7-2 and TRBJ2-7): GAGVSQSPSNKVTEKGKDVELRCDPISGHTALYWYRQSLGQGLEFLIYFQGNSAPDKSGLPSDRFSAERTGGSVSTLTIQRTQQEDSAVYLCASRGGGIYEQYFGPGTRLTVT.

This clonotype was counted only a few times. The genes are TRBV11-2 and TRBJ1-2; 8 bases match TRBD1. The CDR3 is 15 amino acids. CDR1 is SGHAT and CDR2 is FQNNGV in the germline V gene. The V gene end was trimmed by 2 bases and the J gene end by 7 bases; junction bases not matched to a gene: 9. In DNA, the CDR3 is TGTGCCAGCAGCTTAAGTCCCGCAGGGGGCTTTGGCTACACCTTC. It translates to CASSLSPAGGFGYTF.

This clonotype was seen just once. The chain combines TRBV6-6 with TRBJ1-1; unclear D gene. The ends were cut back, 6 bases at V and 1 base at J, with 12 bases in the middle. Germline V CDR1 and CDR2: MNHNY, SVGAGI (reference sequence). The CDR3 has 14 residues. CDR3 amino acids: CASRRIRGNTEAFF. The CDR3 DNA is TGTGCCAGCAGAAGAATCCGGGGGAACACTGAAGCTTTCTTT.

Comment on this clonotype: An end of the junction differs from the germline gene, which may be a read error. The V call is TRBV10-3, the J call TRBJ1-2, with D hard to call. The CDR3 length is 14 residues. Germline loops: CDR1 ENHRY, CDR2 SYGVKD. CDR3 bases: TGTGCCATCGGTGAGTCGAAAACGTATGATGGCTACACCTTC. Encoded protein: CAIGESKTYDGYTF.

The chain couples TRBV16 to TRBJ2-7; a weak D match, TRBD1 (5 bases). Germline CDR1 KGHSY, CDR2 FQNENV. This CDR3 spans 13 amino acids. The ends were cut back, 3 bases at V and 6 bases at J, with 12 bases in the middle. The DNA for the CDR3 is TGTGCCAGCAGCCAGGGCAGGGTTCGCGAGCAGTACTTC. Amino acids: CASSQGRVREQYF. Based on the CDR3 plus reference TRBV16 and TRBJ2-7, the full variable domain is GEEVAQTPKHLVRGEGQKAKLYCAPIKGHSYVFWYQQVLKNEFKFLISFQNENVFDETGMPKERFSAKCLPNSPCSLEIQATKLEDSAVYFCASSQGRVREQYFGPGTRLTVT.

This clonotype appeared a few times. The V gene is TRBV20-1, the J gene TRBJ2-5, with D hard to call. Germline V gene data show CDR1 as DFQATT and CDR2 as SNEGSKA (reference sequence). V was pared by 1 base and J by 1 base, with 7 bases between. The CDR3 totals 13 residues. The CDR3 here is CSARVNFQETQYF. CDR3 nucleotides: TGCAGTGCTAGAGTCAACTTCCAAGAGACCCAGTACTTC.

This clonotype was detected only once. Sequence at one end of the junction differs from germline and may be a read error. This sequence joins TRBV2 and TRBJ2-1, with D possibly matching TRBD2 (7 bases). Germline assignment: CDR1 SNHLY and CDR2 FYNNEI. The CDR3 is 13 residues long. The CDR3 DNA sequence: TGCGCGGGGGTTCGACGGGACAATAATGAGCAGTTCTTC. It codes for CAGVRRDNNEQFF.

The CDR3 here is CSAHSGRVGDEQFF. The CDR3 DNA is TGCAGTGCCCATAGCGGGAGGGTTGGAGATGAGCAGTTCTTC. The chain couples TRBV20-1 to TRBJ2-1; 11 bases agree with TRBD2. The ends lost 6 bases at V and 8 bases at J; junction bases unmatched: 9. This CDR3 is built from 14 residues. CDR1 is DFQATT, CDR2 SNEGSKA, per germline (reference sequence).

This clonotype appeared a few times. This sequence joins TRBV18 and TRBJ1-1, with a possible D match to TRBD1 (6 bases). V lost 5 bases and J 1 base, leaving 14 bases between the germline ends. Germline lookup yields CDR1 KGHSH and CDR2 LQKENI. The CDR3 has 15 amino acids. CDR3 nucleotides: TGTGCCAGCTCATCCCGGACAGCATCGAACACTGAAGCTTTCTTT. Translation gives CASSSRTASNTEAFF. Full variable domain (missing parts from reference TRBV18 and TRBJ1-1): NAGVMQNPRHLVRRRGQEARLRCSPMKGHSHVYWYRQLPEEGLKFMVYLQKENIIDESGMPKERFSAEFPKEGPSILRIQQVVRGDSAAYFCASSSRTASNTEAFFGQGTRLTVV.

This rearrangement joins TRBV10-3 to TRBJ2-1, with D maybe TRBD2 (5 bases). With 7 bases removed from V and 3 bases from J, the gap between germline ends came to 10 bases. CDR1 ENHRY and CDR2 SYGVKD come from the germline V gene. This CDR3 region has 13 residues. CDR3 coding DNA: TGTGCCATCAAAACGGAGGACTACAATGAGCAGTTCTTC. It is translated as CAIKTEDYNEQFF.

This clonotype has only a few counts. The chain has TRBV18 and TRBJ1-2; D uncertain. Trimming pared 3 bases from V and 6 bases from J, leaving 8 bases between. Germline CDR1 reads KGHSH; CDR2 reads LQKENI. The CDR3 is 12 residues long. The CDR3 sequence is CASSPSPNGYTF. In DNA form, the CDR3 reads TGTGCCAGCTCACCTTCCCCAAATGGCTACACCTTC.

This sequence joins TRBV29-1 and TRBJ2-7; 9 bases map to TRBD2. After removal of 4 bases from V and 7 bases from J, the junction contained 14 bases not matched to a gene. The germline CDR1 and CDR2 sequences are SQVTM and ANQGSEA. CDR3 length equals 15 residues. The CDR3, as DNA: TGCAGCGTTGCGAAATTAGCGGGGGAAAGTGGGGAGCAGTACTTC. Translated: CSVAKLAGESGEQYF.

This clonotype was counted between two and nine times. CDR3 region: CASSRPDAYEQYF. Here the CDR3 DNA reads TGCGCCAGCAGCCGACCGGACGCCTACGAGCAGTACTTC. This chain joins TRBV4-1 and TRBJ2-7, with D hard to call. Germline-derived CDR1 and CDR2 are MGHRA and YSYEKL. The CDR3 has 13 amino acids. Trimming removed 4 bases from V and 2 bases from J, with 9 bases in between.

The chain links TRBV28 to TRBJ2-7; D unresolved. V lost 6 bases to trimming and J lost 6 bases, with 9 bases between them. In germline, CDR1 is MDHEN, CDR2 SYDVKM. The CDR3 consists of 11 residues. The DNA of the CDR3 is TGTGCCAGCAGGGGCCTTCGCGAGCAGTACTTC. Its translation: CASRGLREQYF.

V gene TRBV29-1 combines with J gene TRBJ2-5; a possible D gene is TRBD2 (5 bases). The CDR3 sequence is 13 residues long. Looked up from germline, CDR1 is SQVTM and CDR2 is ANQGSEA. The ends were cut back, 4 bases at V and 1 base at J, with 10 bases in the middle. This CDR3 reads CSVGRASQETQYF. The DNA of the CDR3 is TGCAGCGTTGGGCGGGCATCCCAAGAGACCCAGTACTTC.

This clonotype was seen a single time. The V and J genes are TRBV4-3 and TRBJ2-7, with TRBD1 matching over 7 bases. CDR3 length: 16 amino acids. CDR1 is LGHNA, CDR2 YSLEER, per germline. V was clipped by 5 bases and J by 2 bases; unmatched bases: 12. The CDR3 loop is CASSKRLGTVAYEQYF. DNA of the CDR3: TGCGCCAGCAGCAAGAGACTCGGGACAGTCGCCTACGAGCAGTACTTC.